This T cell receptor (beta chain) derives from a study of blood T cell repertoires in COVID-19. About the study: The cDNA or gDNA used as material had been derived from T cells, B-cell-depleted T cells, or PBMCs.

Living in 24 US areas, the participants were between about 18 and 90 years of age. Each exposed participant met a COVID-19 case in the 2 weeks preceding study entry. As processed by the authors: Cell counts per sample came from amplifying reference gene primers. Sequencing was performed with immunoSEQ multiplex PCR; in TCRdb, only in-frame clones are kept and a portion is missing. V and J calls and clone size are those listed in that table; D and trimming were worked out from the DNA. The data show some 300,000 clones, just under 90% seen once. The CDR3 extends over 15 amino acids. In germline, CDR1 is LNHDA, CDR2 SQIVND (reference sequence). The J segment lost 7 bases and the V segment lost 5 bases, leaving 9 bases of the junction unmatched.

This clonotype originated in a woman in her 50s who had been exposed to COVID-19. The chain combines TRBV19 with TRBJ1-5, with TRBD1 matching over 9 bases. Sequenced material: PBMCs or T cells enriched from blood (not recorded which). The CDR3 DNA is TGTGCCAGTAGTCGATCCGGGACAGGGAACCAGCCCCAGCATTTT. Translated: CASSRSGTGNQPQHF.